These T cell receptor beta chains were read from a single sample in a study of T cells in localized non-small cell lung cancer. Data came from immunoSEQ multiplex PCR; TCRdb stores just in-frame clones and leaves some out. The table records tens of thousands of clones, 70% to 90% of them present only once. The source was peripheral blood mononuclear cells, collected before any cancer treatment. Receptors originate from an older male donor with stage II lung adenocarcinoma. Both conserved end residues are part of each CDR3. The D gene is left open where the match is weak. The listing skips clone size in some rows; elsewhere it reads once, few, many or a size class.

d_gene: TRBD2; j_gene: TRBJ2-2; v_gene: TRBV9; abundance: NA; CDR3aa: CASSVGTSGTGELFF; CDR3nt: TGTGCCAGCAGCGTAGGGACTAGCGGCACCGGGGAGCTGTTTTTT
d_gene: NA; j_gene: TRBJ2-1; v_gene: TRBV11-2; abundance: NA; CDR3aa: CASTPRMGTSYNEQFF; CDR3nt: TGTGCCAGCACCCCTCGGATGGGGACTTCCTACAATGAGCAGTTCTTC
d_gene: TRBD2; j_gene: TRBJ2-7; v_gene: TRBV28; abundance: NA; CDR3aa: CASNGGYTYEQYF; CDR3nt: TGTGCCAGCAACGGGGGGTACACCTACGAGCAGTACTTC
d_gene: TRBD1; j_gene: TRBJ1-4; v_gene: TRBV12-5; abundance: NA; CDR3aa: CASAFRQGTSEKLFF; CDR3nt: TGTGCTAGTGCCTTCCGACAGGGTACAAGTGAAAAACTGTTTTTT
d_gene: TRBD1; j_gene: TRBJ2-3; v_gene: TRBV7-2; abundance: NA; CDR3aa: CASSLVPGGLPDTQYF; CDR3nt: TGTGCCAGCAGCTTAGTTCCAGGGGGCCTCCCAGATACGCAGTATTTT
d_gene: NA; j_gene: TRBJ2-5; v_gene: TRBV11-2; abundance: NA; CDR3aa: CASSWGVSPEEAQYF; CDR3nt: TGTGCCAGCAGCTGGGGCGTTTCCCCCGAGGAGGCCCAGTACTTC
d_gene: NA; j_gene: TRBJ1-3; v_gene: TRBV5-1; abundance: NA; CDR3aa: CASRVGQGNTIYF; CDR3nt: TGCGCCAGCCGCGTGGGGCAAGGAAACACCATATATTTT
d_gene: TRBD2; j_gene: TRBJ2-1; v_gene: TRBV7-9; abundance: NA; CDR3aa: CASSLGTSGNEQFF; CDR3nt: TGTGCCAGCAGCCTAGGGACTAGCGGGAATGAGCAGTTCTTC
d_gene: NA; j_gene: TRBJ1-1; v_gene: TRBV19; abundance: NA; CDR3aa: CASSESAERNTEAFF; CDR3nt: TGTGCCAGTAGTGAAAGTGCGGAGCGGAACACTGAAGCTTTCTTT
d_gene: NA; j_gene: TRBJ2-7; v_gene: TRBV30; abundance: NA; CDR3aa: CAWARARPSSYEQYF; CDR3nt: TGTGCCTGGGCTCGGGCCAGGCCGAGCTCCTACGAGCAGTACTTC
d_gene: NA; j_gene: TRBJ2-7; v_gene: TRBV5-1; abundance: NA; CDR3aa: CASSLAQDFSEQYF; CDR3nt: TGCGCCAGCAGCTTGGCCCAGGACTTTTCCGAGCAGTACTTC
d_gene: TRBD1; j_gene: TRBJ2-3; v_gene: TRBV6-5; abundance: NA; CDR3aa: CATRRGQGADTQYF; CDR3nt: TGTGCCACCCGTAGAGGGCAGGGGGCGGATACGCAGTATTTT
d_gene: NA; j_gene: TRBJ2-5; v_gene: TRBV19; abundance: NA; CDR3aa: CASSIGQGAETQYF; CDR3nt: TGTGCCAGTAGTATCGGTCAGGGCGCAGAGACCCAGTACTTC
d_gene: NA; j_gene: TRBJ1-2; v_gene: TRBV5-6; abundance: NA; CDR3aa: CASSSAGVGGYTF; CDR3nt: TGTGCCAGCAGCTCCGCGGGGGTTGGAGGCTACACCTTC
d_gene: NA; j_gene: TRBJ2-2; v_gene: TRBV20-1; abundance: NA; CDR3aa: CSALRNGELFF; CDR3nt: TGCAGTGCTCTACGTAACGGGGAGCTGTTTTTT
d_gene: NA; j_gene: TRBJ2-5; v_gene: TRBV4-3; abundance: NA; CDR3aa: CASSQGKGSWETQYF; CDR3nt: TGCGCCAGCAGCCAAGGGAAAGGATCCTGGGAGACCCAGTACTTC
d_gene: NA; j_gene: TRBJ1-1; v_gene: TRBV28; abundance: NA; CDR3aa: CASSLRLQNTEAFF; CDR3nt: TGTGCCAGCAGTTTACGTCTTCAGAACACTGAAGCTTTCTTT
d_gene: NA; j_gene: TRBJ2-6; v_gene: TRBV5-1; abundance: NA; CDR3aa: CASSVGATGPGANVLTF; CDR3nt: TGCGCCAGCAGCGTGGGGGCTACAGGTCCCGGGGCCAACGTCCTGACTTTC
d_gene: NA; j_gene: TRBJ2-7; v_gene: TRBV7-9; abundance: NA; CDR3aa: CASSRPRSYEQYF; CDR3nt: TGTGCCAGCAGCCGGCCCCGCTCCTACGAGCAGTACTTC
d_gene: TRBD1; j_gene: TRBJ1-2; v_gene: TRBV28; abundance: few; CDR3aa: CASSYRDRNYGYTF; CDR3nt: TGTGCCAGCAGTTACCGGGACAGGAACTATGGCTACACCTTC
d_gene: NA; j_gene: TRBJ2-3; v_gene: TRBV30; abundance: NA; CDR3aa: CAWTGGSTDTQYF; CDR3nt: TGTGCCTGGACGGGCGGGAGCACAGATACGCAGTATTTT
d_gene: TRBD2; j_gene: TRBJ2-7; v_gene: TRBV6-6; abundance: NA; CDR3aa: CASSSWTSGTYEQYF; CDR3nt: TGTGCCAGCAGTTCCTGGACTAGCGGAACCTACGAGCAGTACTTC
d_gene: NA; j_gene: TRBJ1-3; v_gene: TRBV27; abundance: NA; CDR3aa: CASSSQGSGNTIYF; CDR3nt: TGTGCCAGCAGTTCACAGGGCTCTGGAAACACCATATATTTT
d_gene: TRBD1; j_gene: TRBJ1-3; v_gene: TRBV11-2; abundance: NA; CDR3aa: CASSRGQGADTIYF; CDR3nt: TGTGCCAGCAGCCGGGGACAGGGGGCGGACACCATATATTTT
d_gene: NA; j_gene: TRBJ1-5; v_gene: TRBV2; abundance: NA; CDR3aa: CASSSQGGSNQPQHF; CDR3nt: TGTGCCAGCAGTTCCCAGGGTGGCAGCAATCAGCCCCAGCATTTT
d_gene: NA; j_gene: TRBJ1-5; v_gene: TRBV5-1; abundance: few; CDR3aa: CASSLQGNQPQHF; CDR3nt: TGCGCCAGCAGCTTGCAGGGGAATCAGCCCCAGCATTTT
d_gene: NA; j_gene: TRBJ1-5; v_gene: TRBV23-1; abundance: NA; CDR3aa: CARQTSVGGNQPQHF; CDR3nt: TGCGCCAGACAAACATCTGTCGGGGGCAATCAGCCCCAGCATTTT
d_gene: TRBD2; j_gene: TRBJ2-1; v_gene: TRBV7-9; abundance: NA; CDR3aa: CASSRAGATYNEQFF; CDR3nt: TGTGCCAGCAGCCGAGCGGGAGCCACCTACAATGAGCAGTTCTTC
d_gene: NA; j_gene: TRBJ1-1; v_gene: TRBV27; abundance: NA; CDR3aa: CASSYRGALADEAFF; CDR3nt: TGTGCCAGCTCTTATCGTGGGGCCCTAGCAGACGAAGCTTTCTTT
d_gene: NA; j_gene: TRBJ1-5; v_gene: TRBV6-6; abundance: NA; CDR3aa: CASSYGRGPSNQPQHF; CDR3nt: TGTGCCAGCAGTTACGGAAGGGGTCCCAGCAATCAGCCCCAGCATTTT
d_gene: TRBD2; j_gene: TRBJ2-3; v_gene: TRBV6-5; abundance: NA; CDR3aa: CASSYDGRAADTQYF; CDR3nt: TGTGCCAGCAGTTACGACGGGAGGGCCGCAGATACGCAGTATTTT
d_gene: NA; j_gene: TRBJ2-7; v_gene: TRBV2; abundance: NA; CDR3aa: CATQYSGEQYF; CDR3nt: TGTGCCACCCAGTACTCCGGCGAGCAGTACTTC
d_gene: NA; j_gene: TRBJ2-1; v_gene: TRBV18; abundance: NA; CDR3aa: CASSPRGGDTYNEQFF; CDR3nt: TGTGCCAGCTCACCACGTGGGGGAGATACCTACAATGAGCAGTTCTTC
d_gene: NA; j_gene: TRBJ1-4; v_gene: TRBV5-1; abundance: NA; CDR3aa: CASTQALGNEKLFF; CDR3nt: TGCGCCAGCACCCAGGCTTTGGGTAATGAAAAACTGTTTTTT
d_gene: NA; j_gene: TRBJ1-5; v_gene: TRBV5-1; abundance: NA; CDR3aa: CASSFDINSNQPQHF; CDR3nt: TGCGCCAGCAGCTTTGACATTAATAGCAATCAGCCCCAGCATTTT
d_gene: TRBD2; j_gene: TRBJ2-4; v_gene: TRBV18; abundance: NA; CDR3aa: CASSAETWRGESGNIQYF; CDR3nt: TGTGCCAGCTCAGCGGAAACGTGGCGGGGGGAGAGTGGAAACATTCAGTACTTC
d_gene: NA; j_gene: TRBJ1-1; v_gene: TRBV19; abundance: NA; CDR3aa: CASTLTRRSGTEAFF; CDR3nt: TGTGCCAGTACCCTAACCCGACGGTCGGGGACTGAAGCTTTCTTT
d_gene: NA; j_gene: TRBJ2-1; v_gene: TRBV7-2; abundance: NA; CDR3aa: CASSLGGVQEQFF; CDR3nt: TGTGCCAGCAGCTTAGGGGGAGTACAGGAGCAGTTCTTC
d_gene: NA; j_gene: TRBJ1-2; v_gene: TRBV18; abundance: NA; CDR3aa: CASSPMNEEHTF; CDR3nt: TGTGCCAGCTCACCAATGAATGAGGAGCACACCTTC
d_gene: TRBD2; j_gene: TRBJ2-2; v_gene: TRBV25-1; abundance: medium-sized; CDR3aa: CASSRGGTFGELFF; CDR3nt: TGTGCCAGCTCCCGGGGAGGGACTTTCGGGGAGCTGTTTTTT
d_gene: NA; j_gene: TRBJ1-2; v_gene: TRBV5-1; abundance: NA; CDR3aa: CASSLKPGVGYTF; CDR3nt: TGCGCCAGCAGCTTGAAACCAGGGGTTGGCTACACCTTC
d_gene: NA; j_gene: TRBJ1-1; v_gene: TRBV5-6; abundance: NA; CDR3aa: CASSQTLREAFF; CDR3nt: TGTGCCAGCAGCCAGACACTCCGGGAGGCTTTCTTT
d_gene: NA; j_gene: TRBJ2-7; v_gene: TRBV15; abundance: NA; CDR3aa: CATSRDGASSYEQYF; CDR3nt: TGTGCCACCAGCAGAGATGGGGCCAGCTCCTACGAGCAGTACTTC
d_gene: TRBD1; j_gene: TRBJ2-1; v_gene: TRBV6-6; abundance: NA; CDR3aa: CASSTGTGADEQFF; CDR3nt: TGTGCCAGCAGCACCGGGACAGGGGCGGATGAGCAGTTCTTC
d_gene: NA; j_gene: TRBJ2-3; v_gene: TRBV7-9; abundance: NA; CDR3aa: CASSPPTDTQYF; CDR3nt: TGTGCCAGCAGCCCCCCCACAGATACGCAGTATTTT
d_gene: NA; j_gene: TRBJ2-3; v_gene: TRBV5-1; abundance: NA; CDR3aa: CASSLADTQYF; CDR3nt: TGCGCCAGCAGCTTGGCAGATACGCAGTATTTT
d_gene: TRBD1; j_gene: TRBJ2-2; v_gene: TRBV5-4; abundance: NA; CDR3aa: CASSSAGTGRTGELFF; CDR3nt: TGTGCCAGCAGCTCCGCCGGGACAGGGCGAACCGGGGAGCTGTTTTTT
d_gene: TRBD1; j_gene: TRBJ1-2; v_gene: TRBV4-3; abundance: NA; CDR3aa: CASSQATGRNYGYTF; CDR3nt: TGCGCCAGCAGCCAAGCGACAGGGCGAAACTATGGCTACACCTTC
d_gene: TRBD2; j_gene: TRBJ2-1; v_gene: TRBV19; abundance: NA; CDR3aa: CASSLLSGSGEFF; CDR3nt: TGTGCCAGTAGTTTACTTAGCGGGAGTGGCGAGTTCTTC